This T cell receptor beta chain originates from a study of T cells in Graves' hyperthyroidism and ophthalmopathy. The TCR beta CDR3 regions underwent amplification using RNA transcripts as the source. Carried out on the TCR CDR3, a first-round RT-PCR used the HTBI primer set. TCRdb passed the multiplex PCR reads through MiXCR, listing each CDR3 protein once. The data contain 640,000 or so distinct CDR3 sequences, 12% to 15% of them singletons. CDR3 length: 17 residues. Germline V lookup: CDR1 LGHDT, CDR2 YNNKEL (reference sequence). V lost 4 bases, J lost 2 bases, and 17 bases lay in between. The sample holds a few counts of this clonotype. Not enrolled were patients with uncontrolled infection, other autoimmune disease, pregnancy or lactation. Diagnostic assessment was based on clinical symptoms, serum thyroxine and TRAb, thyroid ultrasound and orbital computed tomography.

Sequencing used blood. The TCR comes from a woman aged 18-29 years with Graves' ophthalmopathy. The V gene is TRBV3-1, the J gene TRBJ2-2, with no clear D. CDR3 protein: CASSRRVWAVNTGELFF. The CDR3 DNA follows: TGTGCCAGCAGCCGACGAGTTTGGGCGGTAAACACCGGGGAGCTGTTTTTT.